This T cell receptor beta chain derives from a study of T cells expressing NK-cell markers. About the research overall: Investigators obtained TCR beta repertoires from sorted CD3+CD56+NKG2C+, CD3+CD56+NKG2C- and CD3+CD56-NKG2C+ T cells. The study, taken as a whole, reports: Dominance of the CD3+CD56-NKG2C+ fraction by these clonotypes also held in several donors. NKG2C+ dominant clonotypes from over five donors made up roughly 1.0-8% of CD8+ T cells.

Remarks on this clonotype: No antigen is known for it.

Synthesis of TCR beta cDNA relied on 5'RACE template switching carrying UMIs. One entry per CDR3 protein, without DNA, is what TCRdb gives after re-calling the 5' RACE reads. The sample totals under 600,000 distinct CDR3 sequences. Germline loops: CDR1 MNHNY, CDR2 SVGAGI (reference sequence). CDR3 length: 16 amino acids. Material for sequencing was blood T cells: a sorted CD56 or NKG2C T cell subset, CD4+ or CD8+ T cells, or bulk PBMC T cells (not recorded which). The clonotype originates from a woman aged 50 to 65 in good health. The chain combines TRBV6-6 with TRBJ1-1. The CDR3 loop reads CASSYRAGPLNTEAFF.